The T cell receptor beta chain under discussion was sequenced for a study of T cell repertoires in cytomegalovirus infection. Study-wide context: Through public TCR beta signatures, both CMV infection and matching HLA type were indicated.

MiXCR, run by TCRdb on the reads, gives a single entry per CDR3 protein. The sample consists of 310,000 or so distinct CDR3 sequences, roughly a sixth of them appearing once. The table lists this clonotype with a few counts. What it recognizes is unknown. The study, taken as a whole, reports: There were HLA-C-restricted CMV-specific TCR beta clonotypes dominating the ex vivo response.

The CDR3 totals 14 residues. Germline V gene sequence: CDR1 SQVTM, CDR2 ANQGSEA. Trimming took 5 bases from V and 5 from J, leaving 17 bases between them. Sequenced: PBMCs. The clonotype originates from a human donor in good health (CMV status not recorded). Some clones in this sample may be carry-over from other donors' samples. V is TRBV29-1 and J is TRBJ2-3; D gene unclear. In DNA, the CDR3 is TGCAGCGTTTTGAAGTCACGAGGTCGAGATACGCAGTATTTT. Protein: CSVLKSRGRDTQYF.